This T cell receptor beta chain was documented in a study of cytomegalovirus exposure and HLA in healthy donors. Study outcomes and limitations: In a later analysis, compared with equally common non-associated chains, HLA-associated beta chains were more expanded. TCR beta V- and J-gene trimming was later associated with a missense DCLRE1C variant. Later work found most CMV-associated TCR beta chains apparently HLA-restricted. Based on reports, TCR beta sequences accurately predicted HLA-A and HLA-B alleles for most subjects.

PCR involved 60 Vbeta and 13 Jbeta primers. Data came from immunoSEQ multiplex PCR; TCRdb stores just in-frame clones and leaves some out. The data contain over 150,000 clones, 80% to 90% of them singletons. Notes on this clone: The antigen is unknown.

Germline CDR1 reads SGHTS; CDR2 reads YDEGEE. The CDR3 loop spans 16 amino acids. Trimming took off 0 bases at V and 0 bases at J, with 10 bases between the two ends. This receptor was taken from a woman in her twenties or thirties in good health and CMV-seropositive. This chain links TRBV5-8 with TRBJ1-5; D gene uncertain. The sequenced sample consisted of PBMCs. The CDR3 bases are TGTGCCAGCAGCTTGGCAAGATACTATAGCAATCAGCCCCAGCATTTT. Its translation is CASSLARYYSNQPQHF.